Below, one TCR beta chain is given with its context. The entry originates in a study of blood T cell repertoires in COVID-19. The overall study: PBMCs, B-cell-depleted T cells, or T cells provided the cDNA or gDNA that made up the material.

Patients from Seattle were sampled longitudinally, starting during active infection. The table came from immunoSEQ multiplex PCR; TCRdb's copy has only in-frame clones and leaves some out. The sample has about 160,000 clones, 80% to 90% seen once. This CDR3 contains 13 residues. Germline V gives CDR1 MNHEY, CDR2 SVGAGI. V gave up 10 bases and J gave up 10 bases; unmatched junction bases: 7. The chain employs TRBV6-5 and TRBJ1-6; TRBD1 aligns across 10 bases. Sequenced input: peripheral blood. The sequence was collected from a man between 18 and 29 years old with COVID-19, enrolled during active disease. For the CDR3, the DNA is TGTGCCACCAAAAGGACAGGGGGATCACCCCTCCACTTT. Translation gives CATKRTGGSPLHF.